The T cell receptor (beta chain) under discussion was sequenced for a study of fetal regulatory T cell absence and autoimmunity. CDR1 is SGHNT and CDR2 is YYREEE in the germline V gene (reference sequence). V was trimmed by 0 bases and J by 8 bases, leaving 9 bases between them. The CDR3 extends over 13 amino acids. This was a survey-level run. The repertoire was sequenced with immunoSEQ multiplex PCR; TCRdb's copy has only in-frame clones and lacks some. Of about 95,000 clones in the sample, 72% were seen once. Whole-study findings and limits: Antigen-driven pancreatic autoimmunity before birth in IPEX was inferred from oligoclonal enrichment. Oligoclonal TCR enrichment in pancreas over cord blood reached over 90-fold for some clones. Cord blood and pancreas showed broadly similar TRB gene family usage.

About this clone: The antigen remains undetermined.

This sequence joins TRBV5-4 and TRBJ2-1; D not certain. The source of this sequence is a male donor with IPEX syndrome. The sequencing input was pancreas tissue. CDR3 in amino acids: CASSLEASDEQFF. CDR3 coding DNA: TGTGCCAGCAGCTTGGAAGCCTCCGATGAGCAGTTCTTC.